The present TCR beta chain was sequenced within a study of read filtering for tumor transcriptome and immune sequencing. At the level of the study: Mean patient age was roughly 66 years, range about 47 to 85; 16 to 20 male, over twelve female. Study results and limitations: About four fifths of IR-seq clonotypes had a single read, yet these held roughly 3.8% of reads. The CD138-negative fraction was mixed bone marrow immune cells, not pure T cells.

Every patient had bone marrow sampled while the disease was active. Molecular barcoded adaptors covering alpha/delta and beta/gamma chains were used on approximately 440 ng RNA. MiXCR, applied by TCRdb to the reads, yields one record per CDR3 protein. The repertoire holds more than 20,000 distinct CDR3 sequences, with around 20% as singletons. This clonotype is medium-sized (0.01 to 0.1%) within its sample. Its antigen is currently unknown. The TCR comes from a donor at least 40 years old with multiple myeloma. Sequencing was carried out using a population of CD138-negative cells sorted from bone marrow.

The CDR3 spells CATSDLRMGNEQFF. The CDR3 DNA reads as TGTGCCACCAGTGATTTGCGGATGGGCAATGAGCAGTTCTTC. The rearrangement joins TRBV24-1 to TRBJ2-1; D is uncertain. The germline V and J ends were trimmed by 0 bases and 6 bases, with 8 bases remaining between them. The CDR3 consists of 14 residues. The germline gives CDR1 KGHDR, CDR2 SFDVKD.